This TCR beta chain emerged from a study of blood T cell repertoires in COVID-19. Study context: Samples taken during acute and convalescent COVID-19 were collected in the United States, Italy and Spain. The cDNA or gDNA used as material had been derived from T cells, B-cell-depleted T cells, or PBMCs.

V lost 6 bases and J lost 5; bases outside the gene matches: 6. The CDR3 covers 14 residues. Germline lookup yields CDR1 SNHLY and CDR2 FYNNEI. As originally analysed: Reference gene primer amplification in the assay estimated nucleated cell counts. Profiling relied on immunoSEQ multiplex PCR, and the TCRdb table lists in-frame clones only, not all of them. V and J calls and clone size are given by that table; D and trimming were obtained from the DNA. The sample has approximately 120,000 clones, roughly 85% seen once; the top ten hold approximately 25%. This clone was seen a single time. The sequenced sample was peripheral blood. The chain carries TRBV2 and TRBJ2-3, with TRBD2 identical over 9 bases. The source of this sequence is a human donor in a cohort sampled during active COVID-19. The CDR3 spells CASRIAGVGDTQYF. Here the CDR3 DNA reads TGTGCCAGCAGAATAGCGGGAGTGGGAGATACGCAGTATTTT.